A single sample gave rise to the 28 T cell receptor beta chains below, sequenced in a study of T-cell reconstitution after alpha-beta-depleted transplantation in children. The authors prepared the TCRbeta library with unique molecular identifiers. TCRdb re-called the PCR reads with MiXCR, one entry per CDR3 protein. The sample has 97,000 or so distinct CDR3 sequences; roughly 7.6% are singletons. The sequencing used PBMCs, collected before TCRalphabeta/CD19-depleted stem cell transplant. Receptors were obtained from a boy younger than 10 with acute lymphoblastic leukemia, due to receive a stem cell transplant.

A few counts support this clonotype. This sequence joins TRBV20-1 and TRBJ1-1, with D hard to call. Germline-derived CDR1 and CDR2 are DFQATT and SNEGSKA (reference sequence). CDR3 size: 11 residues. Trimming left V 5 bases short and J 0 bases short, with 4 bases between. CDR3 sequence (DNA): TGCAGTGCTCTCATGAACACTGAAGCTTTCTTT. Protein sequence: CSALMNTEAFF.

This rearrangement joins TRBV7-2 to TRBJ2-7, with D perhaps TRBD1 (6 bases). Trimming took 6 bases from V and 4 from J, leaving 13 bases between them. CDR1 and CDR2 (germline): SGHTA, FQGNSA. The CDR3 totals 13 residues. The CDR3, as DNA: TGTGCCAGCAGGCCGGCAGGGGTTTACGAGCAGTACTTC. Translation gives CASRPAGVYEQYF.

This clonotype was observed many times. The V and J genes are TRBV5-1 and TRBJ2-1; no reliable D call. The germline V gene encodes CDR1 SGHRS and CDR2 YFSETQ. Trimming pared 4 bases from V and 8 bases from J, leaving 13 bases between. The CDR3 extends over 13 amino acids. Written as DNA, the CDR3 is TGCGCCAGCAGCAGATCCATCCTGGATGAGCAGTTCTTC. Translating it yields CASSRSILDEQFF.

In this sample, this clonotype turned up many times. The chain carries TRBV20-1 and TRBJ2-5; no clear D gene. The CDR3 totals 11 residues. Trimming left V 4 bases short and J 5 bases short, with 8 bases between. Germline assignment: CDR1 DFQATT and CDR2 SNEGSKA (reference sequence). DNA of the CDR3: TGCAGTGCTACTAAACGGGAGACCCAGTACTTC. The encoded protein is CSATKRETQYF.

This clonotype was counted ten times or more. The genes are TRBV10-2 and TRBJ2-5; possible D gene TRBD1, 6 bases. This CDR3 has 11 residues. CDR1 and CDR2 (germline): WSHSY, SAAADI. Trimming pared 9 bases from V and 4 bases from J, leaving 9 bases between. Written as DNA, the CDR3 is TGCGCCAGTAGACAGGCAGAGACCCAGTACTTC. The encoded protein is CASRQAETQYF.

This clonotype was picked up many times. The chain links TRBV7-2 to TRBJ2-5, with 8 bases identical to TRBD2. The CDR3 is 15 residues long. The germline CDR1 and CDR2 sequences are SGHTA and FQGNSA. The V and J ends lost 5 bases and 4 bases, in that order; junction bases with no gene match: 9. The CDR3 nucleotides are TGTGCCAGCAGCCCACCCGGGACTAGATCAGAGACCCAGTACTTC. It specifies CASSPPGTRSETQYF. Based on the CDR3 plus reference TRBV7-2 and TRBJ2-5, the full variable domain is GAGVSQSPSNKVTEKGKDVELRCDPISGHTALYWYRQSLGQGLEFLIYFQGNSAPDKSGLPSDRFSAERTGGSVSTLTIQRTQQEDSAVYLCASSPPGTRSETQYFGPGTRLLVL.

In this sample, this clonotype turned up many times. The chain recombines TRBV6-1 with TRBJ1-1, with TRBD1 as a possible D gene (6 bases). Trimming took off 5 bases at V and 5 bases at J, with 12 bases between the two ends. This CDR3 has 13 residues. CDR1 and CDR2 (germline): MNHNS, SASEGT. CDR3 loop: CASSQQGGTEAFF. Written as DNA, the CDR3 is TGTGCCAGCAGTCAACAGGGAGGGACTGAAGCTTTCTTT.

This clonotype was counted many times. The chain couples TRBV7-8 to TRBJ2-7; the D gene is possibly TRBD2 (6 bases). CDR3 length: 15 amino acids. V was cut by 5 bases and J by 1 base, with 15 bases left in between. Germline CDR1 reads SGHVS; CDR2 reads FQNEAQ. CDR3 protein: CASSRRDWGSYEQYF. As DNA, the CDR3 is TGTGCCAGCAGCCGCCGGGACTGGGGGTCCTACGAGCAGTACTTC. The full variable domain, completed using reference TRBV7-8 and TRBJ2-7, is GAGVSQSPRYKVAKRGQDVALRCDPISGHVSLFWYQQALGQGPEFLTYFQNEAQLDKSGLPSDRFFAERPEGSVSTLKIQRTQQEDSAVYLCASSRRDWGSYEQYFGPGTRLTVT.

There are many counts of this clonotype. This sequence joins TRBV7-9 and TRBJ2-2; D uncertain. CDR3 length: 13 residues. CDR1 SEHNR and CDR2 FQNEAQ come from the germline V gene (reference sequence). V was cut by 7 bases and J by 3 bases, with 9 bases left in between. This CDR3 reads CASNPPDTGELFF. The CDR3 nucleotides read TGTGCCAGCAACCCGCCCGACACCGGGGAGCTGTTTTTT.

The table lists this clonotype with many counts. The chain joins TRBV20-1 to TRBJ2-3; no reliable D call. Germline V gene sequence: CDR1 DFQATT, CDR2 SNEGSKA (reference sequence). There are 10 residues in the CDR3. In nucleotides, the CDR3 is TGCAGCACATTTACAGATACGCAGTATTTT. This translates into CSTFTDTQYF.

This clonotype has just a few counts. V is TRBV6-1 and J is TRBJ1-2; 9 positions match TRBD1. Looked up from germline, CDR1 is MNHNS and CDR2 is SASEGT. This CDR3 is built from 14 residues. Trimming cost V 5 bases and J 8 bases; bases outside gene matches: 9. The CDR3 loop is CASSTTGGREGYTF. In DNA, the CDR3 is TGTGCCAGCAGTACAACAGGGGGCCGGGAGGGCTACACCTTC.

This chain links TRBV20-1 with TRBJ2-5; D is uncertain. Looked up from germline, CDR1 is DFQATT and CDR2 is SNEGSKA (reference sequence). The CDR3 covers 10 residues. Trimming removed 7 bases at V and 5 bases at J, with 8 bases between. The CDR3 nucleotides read TGCAGTGTAGGAGTGGAGACCCAGTACTTC. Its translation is CSVGVETQYF.

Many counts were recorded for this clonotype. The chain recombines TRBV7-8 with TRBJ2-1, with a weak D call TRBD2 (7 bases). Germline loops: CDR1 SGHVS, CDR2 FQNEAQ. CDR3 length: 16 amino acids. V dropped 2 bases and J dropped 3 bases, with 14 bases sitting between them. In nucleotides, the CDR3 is TGTGCCAGCAGCTTAAGGTCGAGGGGGGGCTACAATGAGCAGTTCTTC. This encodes CASSLRSRGGYNEQFF.

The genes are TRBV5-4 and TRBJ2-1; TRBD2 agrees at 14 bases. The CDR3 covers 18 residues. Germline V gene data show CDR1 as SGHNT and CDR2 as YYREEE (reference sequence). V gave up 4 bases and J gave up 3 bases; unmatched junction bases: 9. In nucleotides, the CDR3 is TGTGCCAGCAGCACCGGGACTAGCGGGGGCCAACTCTACAATGAGCAGTTCTTC. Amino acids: CASSTGTSGGQLYNEQFF.

DNA of the CDR3: TGTGCCAGCAGCTTTCCGGGGGCCGCAGATACGCAGTATTTT. It specifies CASSFPGAADTQYF. This sequence joins TRBV5-4 and TRBJ2-3, with D perhaps being TRBD1 or TRBD2 (6 bases each). The CDR3 contains 14 residues. Trimming shortened V by 2 bases and J by 4 bases, and 11 bases separated the two germline ends. Germline loops: CDR1 SGHNT, CDR2 YYREEE (reference sequence).

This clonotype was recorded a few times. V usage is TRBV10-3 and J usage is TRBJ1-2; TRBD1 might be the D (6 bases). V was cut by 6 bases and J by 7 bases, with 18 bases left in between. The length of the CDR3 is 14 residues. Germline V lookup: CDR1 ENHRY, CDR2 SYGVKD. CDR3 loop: CAISPSADSLGYTF. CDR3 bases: TGTGCCATCAGCCCTTCGGCGGACAGTCTTGGCTACACCTTC.

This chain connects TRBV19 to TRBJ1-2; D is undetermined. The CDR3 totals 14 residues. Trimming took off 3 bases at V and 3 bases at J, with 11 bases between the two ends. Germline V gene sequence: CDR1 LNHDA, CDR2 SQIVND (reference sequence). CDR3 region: CASSIPWDDYGYTF. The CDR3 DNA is TGTGCCAGTAGTATTCCATGGGATGACTATGGCTACACCTTC.

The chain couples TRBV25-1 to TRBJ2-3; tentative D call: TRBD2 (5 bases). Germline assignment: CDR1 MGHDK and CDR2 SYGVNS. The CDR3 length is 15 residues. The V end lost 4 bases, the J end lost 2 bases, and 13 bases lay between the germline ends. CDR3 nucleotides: TGTGCCAGCAGTGTGTCCCAGCGGATCACAGATACGCAGTATTTT. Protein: CASSVSQRITDTQYF.

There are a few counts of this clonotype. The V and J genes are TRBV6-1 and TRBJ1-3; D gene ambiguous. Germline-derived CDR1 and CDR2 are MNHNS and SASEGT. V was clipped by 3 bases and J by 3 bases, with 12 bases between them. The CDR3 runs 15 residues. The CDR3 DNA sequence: TGTGCCAGCAGTGAGGTCAGCGCCCTTGGAAACACCATATATTTT. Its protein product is CASSEVSALGNTIYF.

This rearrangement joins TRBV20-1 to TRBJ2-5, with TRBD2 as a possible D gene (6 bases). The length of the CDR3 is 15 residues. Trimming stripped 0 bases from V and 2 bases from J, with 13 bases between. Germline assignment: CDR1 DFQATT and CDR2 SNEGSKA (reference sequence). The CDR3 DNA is TGCAGTGCTAGAGATTTCTTGCGGGGACAAGAGACCCAGTACTTC. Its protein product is CSARDFLRGQETQYF.

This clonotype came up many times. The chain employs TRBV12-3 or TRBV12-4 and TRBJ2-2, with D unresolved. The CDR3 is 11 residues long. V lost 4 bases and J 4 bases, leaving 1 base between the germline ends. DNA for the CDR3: TGTGCCAGCAGTTCCACCGGGGAGCTGTTTTTT. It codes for CASSSTGELFF.

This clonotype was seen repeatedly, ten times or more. The CDR3 loop is CASSRAGGQPDTQYF. The CDR3 nucleotides read TGTGCCAGCAGCAGAGCGGGGGGGCAACCAGATACGCAGTATTTT. The chain combines TRBV5-4 with TRBJ2-3; 10 positions agree with TRBD2. The CDR3 extends over 15 amino acids. Germline loops: CDR1 SGHNT, CDR2 YYREEE (reference sequence). V dropped 4 bases and J dropped 4; count of bases not matched to a gene: 6.

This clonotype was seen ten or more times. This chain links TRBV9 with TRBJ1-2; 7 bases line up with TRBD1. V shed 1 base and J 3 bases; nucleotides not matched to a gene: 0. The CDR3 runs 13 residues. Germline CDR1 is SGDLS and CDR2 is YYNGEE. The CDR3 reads CASSVTGDYGYTF. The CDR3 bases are TGTGCCAGCAGCGTAACAGGGGACTATGGCTACACCTTC.

The CDR3 loop reads CASSPRMGYGYTF. As DNA, the CDR3 is TGCGCCAGCAGCCCTCGTATGGGATATGGCTACACCTTC. The chain is built from TRBV4-3 and TRBJ1-2; D unclear. Trimming stripped 4 bases from V and 5 bases from J, with 11 bases between. Per the germline V gene, CDR1 is LGHNA and CDR2 is YSLEER. This CDR3 has 13 amino acids.

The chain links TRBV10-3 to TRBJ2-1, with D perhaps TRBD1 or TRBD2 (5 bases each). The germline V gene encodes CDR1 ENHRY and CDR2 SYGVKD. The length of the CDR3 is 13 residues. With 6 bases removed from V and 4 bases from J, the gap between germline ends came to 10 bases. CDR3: CAIRGDVYNEQFF. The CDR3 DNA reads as TGTGCCATCAGGGGGGACGTTTACAATGAGCAGTTCTTC.

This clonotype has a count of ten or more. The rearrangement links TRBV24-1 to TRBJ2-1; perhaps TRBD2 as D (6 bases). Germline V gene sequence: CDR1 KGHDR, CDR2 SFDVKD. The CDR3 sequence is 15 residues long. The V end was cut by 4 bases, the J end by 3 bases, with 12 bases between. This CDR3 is CATSERGSLYNEQFF. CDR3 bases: TGTGCCACCAGTGAACGGGGGTCCCTCTACAATGAGCAGTTCTTC.

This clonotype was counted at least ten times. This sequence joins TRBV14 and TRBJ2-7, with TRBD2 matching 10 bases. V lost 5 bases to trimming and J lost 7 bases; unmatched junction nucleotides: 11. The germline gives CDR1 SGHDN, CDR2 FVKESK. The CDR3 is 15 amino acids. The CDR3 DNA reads TGTGCCAGCAGCGATTCTAGCGGGGGAGCCGTGGAGCAGTACTTC. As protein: CASSDSSGGAVEQYF.

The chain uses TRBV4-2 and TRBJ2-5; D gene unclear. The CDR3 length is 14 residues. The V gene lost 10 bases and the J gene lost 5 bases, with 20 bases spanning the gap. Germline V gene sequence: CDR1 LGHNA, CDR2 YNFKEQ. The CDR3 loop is CAMGPRLLCETQYF. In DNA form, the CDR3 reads TGTGCCATGGGCCCGCGGCTCCTCTGCGAGACCCAGTACTTC.